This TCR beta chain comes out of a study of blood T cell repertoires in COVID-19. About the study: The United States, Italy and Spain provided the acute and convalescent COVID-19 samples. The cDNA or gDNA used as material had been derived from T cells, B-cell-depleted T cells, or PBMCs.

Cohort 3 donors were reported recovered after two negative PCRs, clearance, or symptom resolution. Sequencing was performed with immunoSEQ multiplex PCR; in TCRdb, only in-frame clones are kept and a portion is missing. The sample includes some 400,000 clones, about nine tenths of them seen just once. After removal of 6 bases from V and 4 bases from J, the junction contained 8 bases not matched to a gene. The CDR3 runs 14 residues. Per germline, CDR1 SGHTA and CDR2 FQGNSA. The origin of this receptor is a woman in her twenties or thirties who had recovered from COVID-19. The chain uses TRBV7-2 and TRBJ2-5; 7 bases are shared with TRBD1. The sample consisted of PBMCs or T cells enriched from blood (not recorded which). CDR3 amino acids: CASRPDRVVETQYF. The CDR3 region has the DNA TGTGCCAGCAGGCCCGACAGGGTAGTAGAGACCCAGTACTTC.